This T cell receptor (beta chain) originates from a study of OX40 agonist ivuxolimab in advanced cancers. Study-level background: The patients got ivuxolimab, which is an agonistic anti-OX40 (CD134) antibody. Three patients responded partially, comprising one with hepatocellular carcinoma and two with cutaneous melanoma. Study-wide results and caveats: Normalized expansion of T-cell clones was also low for some nonresponders.

At baseline, cycle 4 day 1, and cycle 7 day 1, blood was sampled. Germline V gene lookup returns CDR1 SGHNT and CDR2 YENEEA. CDR3 size: 13 residues. V gave up 3 bases and J gave up 0 bases, with 5 bases separating them. The repertoire was sequenced with immunoSEQ multiplex PCR; TCRdb's copy has only in-frame clones and lacks some. Here the sample spans approximately 31,000 clones, more than 70% being singletons. Concerning this clone itself: Its antigen is not identified.

This clonotype originated in an adult with an advanced solid tumor such as melanoma, head and neck, liver or kidney cancer. Sequencing was performed on CD4+ or CD8+ T cells sorted from blood, taken in a trial of the OX40 agonist ivuxolimab. The chain is built from TRBV11-3 and TRBJ1-1; D gene unclear. The CDR3 bases are TGTGCCAGCAGCTTGTTGATGAACACTGAAGCTTTCTTT. This encodes CASSLLMNTEAFF.